The 17 T cell receptor beta chains reported below all come from one sample, sequenced in a study of graft-versus-host responses after intestinal transplantation. Processing of graft tissue released intraepithelial and lamina propria lymphocytes. The repertoire was sequenced with immunoSEQ multiplex PCR; TCRdb's copy has only in-frame clones and lacks some. The sample gives approximately 3,100 clones, roughly four fifths of which show up once; 10% is in the top ten. This specimen consisted of ileum tissue, obtained about 5 and 7 days after intestinal transplantation. The origin of the receptors is a human patient who received an intestinal transplant, so some T cells may come from the graft donor.

This chain joins TRBV4-3 and TRBJ2-3; D perhaps matches TRBD2 (6 bases). Germline V CDR1 and CDR2: LGHNA, YSLEER. The CDR3 sequence is 16 residues long. V was cut by 0 bases and J by 3 bases, with 13 bases left in between. The CDR3 region has the DNA TGCGCCAGCAGCCAAGAACGCGGGGTCAAGACAGATACGCAGTATTTT. As protein: CASSQERGVKTDTQYF.

The chain links TRBV14 to TRBJ2-5; tentative D call: TRBD2 (7 bases). Trimming cost V 0 bases and J 5 bases, with 16 bases left between them. The CDR3 consists of 16 residues. Germline assignment: CDR1 SGHDN and CDR2 FVKESK. The CDR3 protein is CASSQDRREGEETQYF. The CDR3, as DNA: TGTGCCAGCAGCCAAGATCGGAGGGAGGGGGAGGAGACCCAGTACTTC.

This clone was picked up one time. The genes are TRBV6-1 and TRBJ2-2; D gene uncertain. Trimming cost V 2 bases and J 6 bases, with 13 bases left between them. The CDR3 totals 15 residues. Germline loops: CDR1 MNHNS, CDR2 SASEGT. CDR3 in amino acids: CASSESLGPAGELFF. The CDR3 DNA reads as TGTGCCAGCAGTGAAAGCCTAGGGCCTGCCGGGGAGCTGTTTTTT.

This clone turned up a few times. The J gene is TRBJ2-7, the V gene TRBV11-3; no clear D. Germline V gene lookup returns CDR1 SGHNT and CDR2 YENEEA. CDR3 size: 14 residues. The germline V and J ends were trimmed by 7 bases and 11 bases, with 24 bases remaining between them. CDR3 in amino acids: CASKLRSLHLDEYF. The DNA of the CDR3 is TGTGCCAGCAAGCTTAGGTCCCTACACCTAGACGAGTACTTC.

The rearrangement uses TRBV23-1 and TRBJ2-3; D uncertain. TRBV23-1 is designated an ORF whose function remains uncertain. The CDR3 has 13 residues. Deletions cut 4 bases from V and 0 bases from J, with 5 bases between. The CDR3 reads CASSPHSTDTQYF. The CDR3 DNA sequence: TGCGCCAGCAGTCCGCACAGCACAGATACGCAGTATTTT.

This chain connects TRBV25-1 to TRBJ2-3, with a weak D call TRBD2 (6 bases). Trimming removed 5 bases from V and 0 bases from J, with 6 bases in between. Germline loops: CDR1 MGHDK, CDR2 SYGVNS. The CDR3 has 13 amino acids. The CDR3 nucleotides are TGTGCCAGCAGTAGCGGGAGCACAGATACGCAGTATTTT. Encoded protein: CASSSGSTDTQYF.

CDR3 in amino acids: CASSERDYNSPLHF. CDR3 bases: TGCGCCAGCAGTGAAAGGGACTATAATTCACCCCTCCACTTT. V is TRBV10-1 and J is TRBJ1-6, with D unresolved. This CDR3 comprises 14 residues. Deletions cut 3 bases from V and 3 bases from J, with 6 bases between. The germline V gene has CDR1 WNHNN and CDR2 SYGVQD (reference sequence).

The J gene is TRBJ2-3, the V gene TRBV4-3; D is possibly TRBD2 (6 bases). With 1 base removed from V and 6 bases from J, the gap between germline ends came to 20 bases. This CDR3 comprises 17 residues. Germline V gene sequence: CDR1 LGHNA, CDR2 YSLEER. The chain's CDR3 is CASSQALTRGRGDTQYF. The CDR3 bases are TGCGCCAGCAGCCAAGCCTTGACTAGAGGGAGAGGGGATACGCAGTATTTT.

The chain carries TRBV5-1 and TRBJ2-3; D remains ambiguous. Per the germline V gene, CDR1 is SGHRS and CDR2 is YFSETQ. V shed 0 bases and J shed 3 bases, with 14 bases lying between them. CDR3 length: 16 amino acids. In DNA form, the CDR3 reads TGCGCCAGCAGCTTGGTTAGGGCTAAGGTTACAGATACGCAGTATTTT. Amino acid sequence: CASSLVRAKVTDTQYF.

A few counts support this clone. V is TRBV4-2 and J is TRBJ2-1; 9 bases match TRBD2. This CDR3 is 17 amino acids long. V dropped 0 bases and J dropped 4; count of bases not matched to a gene: 7. Germline CDR1 and CDR2: LGHNA and YNFKEQ. The chain's CDR3 is CASSQDFGGGVYNEQFF. The CDR3 nucleotides read TGTGCCAGCAGCCAAGATTTTGGCGGGGGGGTTTACAATGAGCAGTTCTTC.

V and J are TRBV10-1 and TRBJ1-2, with D unclear. With 3 bases removed from V and 5 bases from J, the gap between germline ends came to 4 bases. The CDR3 loop spans 11 amino acids. The V gene's germline CDR1 is WNHNN and CDR2 SYGVQD (reference sequence). The CDR3 region is CASSDRYGYTF. The DNA of the CDR3 is TGCGCCAGCAGTGACAGGTATGGCTACACCTTC.

The chain joins TRBV5-1 to TRBJ1-1; TRBD1 is a possible D gene (5 bases). Germline CDR1 SGHRS, CDR2 YFSETQ. This CDR3 has 15 amino acids. The V gene lost 4 bases and the J gene lost 2 bases, with 15 bases spanning the gap. The CDR3 here is CASSRGTGVNTEAFF. CDR3 sequence (DNA): TGCGCCAGCAGCCGCGGGACGGGAGTCAACACTGAAGCTTTCTTT. Together with reference TRBV5-1 and TRBJ1-1, the CDR3 gives the full variable domain: KAGVTQTPRYLIKTRGQQVTLSCSPISGHRSVSWYQQTPGQGLQFLFEYFSETQRNKGNFPGRFSGRQFSNSRSEMNVSTLELGDSALYLCASSRGTGVNTEAFFGQGTRLTVV.

In its sample, this clone was seen a few times. This chain connects TRBV6-6 to TRBJ2-3; D gene unclear. The CDR3 runs 16 residues. Trimming took off 5 bases at V and 4 bases at J, with 19 bases between the two ends. Per germline, CDR1 MNHNY and CDR2 SVGAGI (reference sequence). CDR3 in DNA: TGTGCCAGCAGTAGAACAGAATCGACGGACGCAGATACGCAGTATTTT. This codes for CASSRTESTDADTQYF.

This clone was detected only a few times. The rearrangement joins TRBV27 to TRBJ2-7; the D gene is possibly TRBD1 (6 bases). V lost 3 bases and J lost 3, with 9 bases in between. The CDR3 is 13 residues long. Germline CDR1 is MNHEY and CDR2 is SMNVEV (reference sequence). CDR3 DNA sequence: TGTGCCAGCAGTTTCGGGACAAACTACGAGCAGTACTTC. Encoded protein: CASSFGTNYEQYF.

V and J are TRBV5-6 and TRBJ2-7; 8 bases fit TRBD2. This CDR3 spans 14 amino acids. Germline V lookup: CDR1 SGHDT, CDR2 YYEEEE. J gave up 3 bases and V 0 bases, and 2 bases lay outside the gene matches. CDR3 coding DNA: TGTGCCAGCAGCTTGGTGGGACTAGGCTACGAGCAGTACTTC. Its protein is CASSLVGLGYEQYF.

J is TRBJ2-7 and V is TRBV7-2; TRBD1 matches 8 bases. This CDR3 is 13 amino acids long. Germline CDR1 SGHTA, CDR2 FQGNSA. V lost 3 bases, J lost 3 bases, and 1 base stayed unmatched. The CDR3 loop is CASSFTGGYEQYF. CDR3 sequence (DNA): TGTGCCAGCAGCTTTACAGGGGGCTACGAGCAGTACTTC. Looking up the rest from reference TRBV7-2 and TRBJ2-7 gives the full variable domain: GAGVSQSPSNKVTEKGKDVELRCDPISGHTALYWYRQSLGQGLEFLIYFQGNSAPDKSGLPSDRFSAERTGGSVSTLTIQRTQQEDSAVYLCASSFTGGYEQYFGPGTRLTVT.

The gene calls are TRBV14 and TRBJ1-1; no clear D. Germline V gene lookup returns CDR1 SGHDN and CDR2 FVKESK. The V and J ends lost 1 base and 12 bases respectively, with 0 bases between them. The CDR3 has 8 residues. The CDR3 reads CASSQAFF. Written as DNA, the CDR3 is TGTGCCAGCAGCCAAGCTTTCTTT.